What follows describes a single T cell receptor (beta chain). Its specificity is not known. The data belong to a study of shared clonotypes between healthy human individuals. Whole-study findings and limits: Generation probabilities were higher for clonotypes shared across all four sorted-subset donors than for unshared ones.

Deep level was the assay's run setting. Genomic DNA of every subset was divided equally among multiple immunoSEQ plates. The table came from immunoSEQ multiplex PCR; TCRdb's copy has only in-frame clones and leaves some out. The sample yields about 1,800,000 clones, approximately 94% seen once. As defined, naive CD8 cells were CD45RO-negative and positively selected for CCR7, with terminally differentiated effector memory CD45RA+ cells excluded. This CDR3 is built from 14 residues. Germline assignment: CDR1 SGHVS and CDR2 FNYEAQ. V was pared by 7 bases and J by 5 bases, with 7 bases of the junction left unmatched.

The clonotype was recovered from a man between 18 and 35 years old in good health. Sequenced material: naive CD8+ T cells sorted from blood. V usage is TRBV7-6 and J usage is TRBJ2-3; 9 bases line up with TRBD2. CDR3: CASTLAGGGDTQYF. As DNA, the CDR3 is TGTGCCAGCACCTTGGCGGGGGGGGGAGATACGCAGTATTTT.